What follows are 15 T cell receptor beta chains derived from one specimen sequenced in a study of blood T cells in healthy people across ages. The use of a sample-barcoded 5' primer and a J-beta primer mix characterized a second PCR of roughly 7 to 12 cycles. Via MiXCR, TCRdb re-called the 5' RACE reads, giving one row per CDR3 protein. Of some 640,000 distinct CDR3 sequences detected, about 52% appear once; the ten largest clones hold under 35%. The material sequenced was blood. The receptors were gathered from a woman between 55 and 75 years old in good health.

The chain's CDR3 is CASSRGTAEKLFF. CDR3 sequence (DNA): TGTGCCAGCAGCAGGGGGACAGCTGAAAAACTGTTTTTT. This rearrangement joins TRBV7-9 to TRBJ1-4; 7 nucleotides match TRBD1. V dropped 5 bases and J dropped 7; count of bases not matched to a gene: 4. The CDR3 is 13 amino acids. CDR1 and CDR2 (germline): SEHNR, FQNEAQ (reference sequence).

This clonotype has a handful of counts. This rearrangement joins TRBV10-3 to TRBJ2-5; 7 bases map to TRBD1. This CDR3 comprises 15 residues. V lost 5 bases, J lost 2 bases, and 8 bases stayed unmatched. The V gene's germline CDR1 is ENHRY and CDR2 SYGVKD. CDR3 sequence: CAISSATGWQETQYF. Here the CDR3 DNA reads TGTGCCATCAGTTCGGCGACAGGGTGGCAAGAGACCCAGTACTTC.

In its sample, this clonotype was seen a few times. J is TRBJ2-4 and V is TRBV7-2; 7 nucleotides match TRBD1. Gene TRBJ2-7 matches the end of the DNA better, so the J call may be wrong. Germline assignment: CDR1 SGHTA and CDR2 FQGNSA. This CDR3 is built from 16 residues. CDR3 region: CASSRPRQGLNYEQYF. The CDR3 coding sequence is TGTGCCAGCAGCAGACCCCGACAGGGTCTTAACTACGAGCAGTACTTC.

The genes are TRBV14 and TRBJ1-2; no clear D. The germline CDR1 and CDR2 sequences are SGHDN and FVKESK. Trimming cost V 4 bases and J 1 base, with 16 bases left between them. This CDR3 contains 16 residues. DNA of the CDR3: TGTGCCAGCAGCCGGAGGCTTTCGGGCGTTAACTATGGCTACACCTTC. It specifies CASSRRLSGVNYGYTF.

This clonotype was picked up a small number of times. This rearrangement joins TRBV11-3 to TRBJ2-7; D uncertain. With the DNA end fitting TRBJ2-5 better, the J assignment may be wrong. This CDR3 comprises 13 residues. The germline gives CDR1 SGHNT, CDR2 YENEEA. This chain's CDR3 is CASSFSSKETQYF. In DNA, the CDR3 is TGTGCCAGCAGCTTTAGTAGTAAAGAGACCCAGTACTTC.

The chain combines TRBV6-5 with TRBJ2-7, with D possibly being TRBD1 (6 bases). The CDR3 is 16 amino acids. Per the germline V gene, CDR1 is MNHEY and CDR2 is SVGAGI. Deletions cut 6 bases from V and 6 bases from J, with 24 bases between. CDR3: CASRSSQGLAFCEQYF. CDR3 bases: TGTGCCAGCAGAAGCTCGCAGGGGTTGGCTTTTTGCGAGCAGTACTTC.

The rearrangement joins TRBV5-4 to TRBJ2-5; 14 bases align to TRBD2. Germline V CDR1 and CDR2: SGHNT, YYREEE (reference sequence). The CDR3 loop spans 19 amino acids. Trimming cost V 2 bases and J 11 bases; bases outside gene matches: 20. Here the CDR3 reads CASSFGPSAGTSGSQEQYF. The CDR3 DNA is TGTGCCAGCAGCTTCGGACCGAGCGCGGGGACTAGCGGGAGTCAAGAGCAGTACTTC.

This clonotype has only a few counts. The genes are TRBV3-1 and TRBJ1-2; maybe TRBD1 (6 bases). CDR3 length: 13 residues. V lost 7 bases and J 6 bases, leaving 15 bases between the germline ends. Germline V CDR1 and CDR2: LGHDT, YNNKEL (reference sequence). Here the CDR3 DNA reads TGTGCCAGCACCGGACCAGGGGCCCATGGCTACACCTTC. It translates to CASTGPGAHGYTF.

This sequence joins TRBV7-2 and TRBJ1-1; no reliable D call. The V end was cut by 2 bases, the J end by 5 bases, with 9 bases between. The length of the CDR3 is 13 residues. Per germline, CDR1 SGHTA and CDR2 FQGNSA. Here the CDR3 reads CASSLRLGTEAFF. CDR3 nucleotides: TGTGCCAGCAGCTTAAGGTTGGGGACTGAAGCTTTCTTT.

This sequence joins TRBV15 and TRBJ2-3; TRBD2 matches 8 bases. This CDR3 has 18 residues. V lost 0 bases and J lost 6; bases outside the gene matches: 14. Germline V CDR1 and CDR2: LNHNV, YYDKDF (reference sequence). CDR3 in amino acids: CATSRDSRTSSSTDTQYF. In nucleotides, the CDR3 is TGTGCCACCAGCAGAGATTCGAGGACTAGCAGTTCCACGGATACGCAGTATTTT.

The rearrangement joins TRBV28 to TRBJ2-1; TRBD2 aligns across 15 bases. The germline V gene encodes CDR1 MDHEN and CDR2 SYDVKM. CDR3 length: 19 amino acids. The J segment lost 4 bases and the V segment lost 4 bases, leaving 11 bases of the junction unmatched. In DNA, the CDR3 is TGTGCCAGCAGTTCCACGCCCGGGACTAGCGGGAGGATGTACAATGAGCAGTTCTTC. Translating it yields CASSSTPGTSGRMYNEQFF.

This clonotype appeared a single time. The chain employs TRBV2 and TRBJ1-6; D ambiguous. CDR1 and CDR2 (germline): SNHLY, FYNNEI. Trimming removed 1 base from V and 6 bases from J, with 10 bases in between. The CDR3 has 15 amino acids. CDR3 amino acids: CASSEERSLNSPLHF. Here the CDR3 DNA reads TGTGCCAGCAGTGAAGAACGGTCTCTTAATTCACCCCTCCACTTT. Full variable domain (rest looked up from reference TRBV2 and TRBJ1-6): EPEVTQTPSHQVTQMGQEVILRCVPISNHLYFYWYRQILGQKVEFLVSFYNNEISEKSEIFDDQFSVERPDGSNFTLKIRSTKLEDSAMYFCASSEERSLNSPLHFGNGTRLTVT.

The V gene is TRBV6-2 or TRBV6-3, the J gene TRBJ1-4, with TRBD1 matching 10 bases. Germline-derived CDR1 and CDR2 are MNHEY and SVGEGT. V lost 8 bases and J lost 8; bases outside the gene matches: 5. This CDR3 has 13 residues. The CDR3 bases are TGTGCCAGCCGCGGACAGGGGGGAGAAAAACTGTTTTTT. It codes for CASRGQGGEKLFF.

The chain uses TRBV14 and TRBJ2-5; D perhaps matches TRBD1 (6 bases). This CDR3 has 15 amino acids. Per the germline V gene, CDR1 is SGHDN and CDR2 is FVKESK. With 1 base removed from V and 5 bases from J, the gap between germline ends came to 14 bases. The CDR3 region has the DNA TGTGCCAGCAGCCAAGGGAGGACAGTGGGGGAGACCCAGTACTTC. Amino acids: CASSQGRTVGETQYF. The full variable domain, with the rest looked up from reference TRBV14 and TRBJ2-5, is EAGVTQFPSHSVIEKGQTVTLRCDPISGHDNLYWYRRVMGKEIKFLLHFVKESKQDESGMPNNRFLAERTGGTYSTLKVQPAELEDSGVYFCASSQGRTVGETQYFGPGTRLLVL.

This clonotype showed up just once. The chain combines TRBV28 with TRBJ2-7, with 11 nucleotides matching TRBD2. Trimming cost V 3 bases and J 6 bases; bases outside gene matches: 7. The V gene's germline CDR1 is MDHEN and CDR2 SYDVKM. This CDR3 region has 15 residues. DNA for the CDR3: TGTGCCAGCAGTTTGGTCACTAGCGGGAGCCCCGAGCAGTACTTC. Its translation is CASSLVTSGSPEQYF. Complete variable domain (other parts from reference TRBV28 and TRBJ2-7): DVKVTQSSRYLVKRTGEKVFLECVQDMDHENMFWYRQDPGLGLRLIYFSYDVKMKEKGDIPEGYSVSREKKERFSLILESASTNQTSMYLCASSLVTSGSPEQYFGPGTRLTVT.